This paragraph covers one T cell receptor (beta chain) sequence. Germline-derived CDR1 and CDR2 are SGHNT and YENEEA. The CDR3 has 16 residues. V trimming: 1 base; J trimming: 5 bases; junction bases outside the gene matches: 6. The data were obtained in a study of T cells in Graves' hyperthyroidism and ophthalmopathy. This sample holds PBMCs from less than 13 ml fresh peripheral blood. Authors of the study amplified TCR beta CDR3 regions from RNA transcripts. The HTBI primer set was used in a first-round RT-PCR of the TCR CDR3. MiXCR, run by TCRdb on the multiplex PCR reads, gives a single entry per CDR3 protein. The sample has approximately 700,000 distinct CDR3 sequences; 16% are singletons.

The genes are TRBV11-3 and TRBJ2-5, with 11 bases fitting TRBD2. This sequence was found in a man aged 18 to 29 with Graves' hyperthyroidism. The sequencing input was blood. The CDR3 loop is CASSLGGLAAVETQYF. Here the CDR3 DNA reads TGTGCCAGCAGCTTAGGGGGACTAGCGGCTGTGGAGACCCAGTACTTC.